One and the same sample provided the 28 T cell receptor beta chains below, sequenced in a study of blood T cells in healthy people across ages. Alongside a J-beta primer mix, a sample-barcoded 5' primer served in a second PCR lasting about 7 to 12 cycles. TCRdb reprocessed the 5' RACE reads via MiXCR and lists one record per CDR3 protein. The sample shows 650,000 to 1,000,000 distinct CDR3 sequences, 35% to 50% of them seen only once. Sequencing was done on a sample of blood. Receptors were obtained from a man older than 75 in good health.

With respect to this clonotype: A clone one base away is much larger, so this may be a read error. The J gene is TRBJ2-1, the V gene TRBV5-1, with D unclear. This CDR3 is built from 13 residues. V was clipped by 0 bases and J by 10 bases, with 11 bases between them. The V gene's germline CDR1 is SGHRS and CDR2 YFSETQ. This CDR3 reads CASSLDGAYEQFF. CDR3 nucleotides: TGCGCCAGCAGCTTGGACGGAGCCTACGAGCAGTTCTTC. The complete variable domain, with remaining parts taken from reference TRBV5-1 and TRBJ2-1, reads KAGVTQTPRYLIKTRGQQVTLSCSPISGHRSVSWYQQTPGQGLQFLFEYFSETQRNKGNFPGRFSGRQFSNSRSEMNVSTLELGDSALYLCASSLDGAYEQFFGPGTRLTVL.

The rearrangement uses TRBV9 and TRBJ1-2, with a tentative D call TRBD1 (5 bases). V lost 4 bases and J 4 bases, leaving 11 bases between the germline ends. Germline V gene data show CDR1 as SGDLS and CDR2 as YYNGEE. This CDR3 spans 13 amino acids. The CDR3 sequence: CASSIGGGYGYTF. As DNA, the CDR3 is TGTGCCAGCAGCATAGGTGGGGGCTATGGCTACACCTTC.

V usage is TRBV11-3 and J usage is TRBJ1-6; a possible D gene is TRBD1 (6 bases). This CDR3 spans 13 amino acids. Germline loops: CDR1 SGHNT, CDR2 YENEEA. The germline V and J ends were trimmed by 2 bases and 10 bases, with 9 bases remaining between them. DNA for the CDR3: TGTGCCAGCAGCTTATCGACAGGATCACCCCTCCACTTT. Its translation: CASSLSTGSPLHF.

Note on this clonotype: A much larger clone differs by one base, so this may be a read error. This sequence joins TRBV11-1 and TRBJ2-2; no firm D call. V was trimmed by 5 bases and J by 4 bases, leaving 8 bases between them. The germline V gene encodes CDR1 SGHAT and CDR2 FQDESV (reference sequence). The CDR3 totals 13 residues. This chain's CDR3 is CASSRLITGELFF. CDR3 coding DNA: TGTGCCAGCAGCCGCTTGATCACCGGGGAGCTGTTTTTT.

In nucleotides, the CDR3 is TGCGCCAGCAGCCAGAGGGGACAGGGAGCCTACAATGAGCAGTTCTTC. Protein product: CASSQRGQGAYNEQFF. The chain uses TRBV4-3 and TRBJ2-1; TRBD1 matches at 9 bases. Losses at the gene ends were 3 bases for V and 2 bases for J; bases not matched to a gene: 5. The germline gives CDR1 LGHNA, CDR2 YSLEER. This CDR3 has 16 residues.

This chain uses TRBV29-1 with TRBJ2-6; 9 positions match TRBD1. Per the germline V gene, CDR1 is SQVTM and CDR2 is ANQGSEA. V gave up 5 bases and J gave up 0 bases; unmatched junction bases: 2. This CDR3 spans 15 amino acids. CDR3 sequence reads: CSVTGQGSGANVLTF. The CDR3 bases are TGCAGCGTTACGGGACAGGGCTCTGGGGCCAACGTCCTGACTTTC.

V usage is TRBV7-2 and J usage is TRBJ2-2; D possibly corresponds to TRBD1 (6 bases). The CDR3 sequence is 17 residues long. V lost 0 bases to trimming and J lost 3 bases, with 14 bases between them. Germline CDR1 reads SGHTA; CDR2 reads FQGNSA. CDR3 sequence: CASSLAWTDGDTGELFF. For the CDR3, the DNA is TGTGCCAGCAGCTTAGCTTGGACAGATGGGGACACCGGGGAGCTGTTTTTT.

The V gene is TRBV2, the J gene TRBJ2-7; perhaps TRBD2 as D (5 bases). The CDR3 loop spans 13 amino acids. Germline CDR1 and CDR2: SNHLY and FYNNEI. CDR3 protein: CVGGPSAGGEQYF. As DNA, the CDR3 is TGTGTCGGAGGACCCTCCGCCGGAGGCGAGCAGTACTTC.

DNA of the CDR3: TGCGCCAGCAGCCGAGGTGGGGGACAGGGGGACACTGAAGCTTTCTTT. It yields the protein CASSRGGGQGDTEAFF. The chain has TRBV4-3 and TRBJ1-1; the match to TRBD1 covers 11 bases. CDR3 length: 16 residues. Germline CDR1 LGHNA, CDR2 YSLEER. After removal of 4 bases from V and 3 bases from J, the junction contained 7 bases not matched to a gene.

The chain links TRBV29-1 to TRBJ2-5; D gene unclear. The J call may be mistaken, given a closer DNA end match to TRBJ2-7. Germline V lookup: CDR1 SQVTM, CDR2 ANQGSEA. The CDR3 totals 14 residues. The CDR3 spells CSVELFGRQREQYF. The CDR3 DNA follows: TGCAGCGTTGAATTGTTCGGCAGGCAGCGCGAGCAGTACTTC.

The chain is built from TRBV20-1 and TRBJ2-1, with 10 bases that match TRBD1. The CDR3 extends over 14 amino acids. J gave up 6 bases and V 7 bases, and 9 bases lay outside the gene matches. Per germline, CDR1 DFQATT and CDR2 SNEGSKA (reference sequence). The CDR3: CSVRGDRGFNEQFF. The CDR3 region has the DNA TGCAGTGTTAGGGGGGACAGGGGATTCAATGAGCAGTTCTTC.

A word on this clonotype: Possible read error: a much larger clone is one base away. The chain uses TRBV7-3 and TRBJ2-7; 9 nucleotides line up with TRBD2. With V trimmed by 1 base and J by 1 base, 2 bases remained unmatched. Germline lookup yields CDR1 SGHTA and CDR2 FQGTGA. There are 15 residues in the CDR3. The DNA of the CDR3 is TGTGCCAGCAGCTTAAGTGCGGGAGGGTCCTACGAGCAGTACTTC. Its protein is CASSLSAGGSYEQYF. The full variable domain, its missing parts supplied by reference TRBV7-3 and TRBJ2-7, is GAGVSQTPSNKVTEKGKYVELRCDPISGHTALYWYRQSLGQGPEFLIYFQGTGAADDSGLPNDRFFAVRPEGSVSTLKIQRTERGDSAVYLCASSLSAGGSYEQYFGPGTRLTVT.

This clonotype was found many times. The chain recombines TRBV4-2 with TRBJ2-6, with 11 bases aligning to TRBD1. J gave up 0 bases and V 2 bases, and 9 bases lay outside the gene matches. Germline-derived CDR1 and CDR2 are LGHNA and YNFKEQ. This CDR3 spans 20 amino acids. The DNA of the CDR3 is TGTGCCAGCAGCCAACTGATCACCGGGACAGGGGGCTCTGGGGCCAACGTCCTGACTTTC. Residues: CASSQLITGTGGSGANVLTF.

The chain combines TRBV7-2 with TRBJ2-3, with D perhaps matching TRBD1 or TRBD2 (5 bases each). CDR3 length equals 15 residues. From germline, CDR1 is SGHTA and CDR2 FQGNSA. V was clipped by 0 bases and J by 4 bases, with 11 bases between them. CDR3 in DNA: TGTGCCAGCAGCTTAGCCGGGACCTCCGCAGATACGCAGTATTTT. Its protein is CASSLAGTSADTQYF.

This chain connects TRBV28 to TRBJ2-7, with 7 bases matching TRBD2. The CDR3 spans 16 residues. The V and J ends lost 5 bases and 12 bases, in that order; junction bases with no gene match: 22. Germline V gene lookup returns CDR1 MDHEN and CDR2 SYDVKM. The CDR3 here is CASSPGFRAGTLLGYF. The CDR3 DNA sequence: TGTGCCAGCAGTCCCGGTTTTCGAGCGGGGACTCTTTTGGGGTACTTC. Full variable domain (rest looked up from reference TRBV28 and TRBJ2-7): DVKVTQSSRYLVKRTGEKVFLECVQDMDHENMFWYRQDPGLGLRLIYFSYDVKMKEKGDIPEGYSVSREKKERFSLILESASTNQTSMYLCASSPGFRAGTLLGYFGPGTRLTVT.

This clonotype has a count of ten or more. V usage is TRBV15 and J usage is TRBJ2-1; TRBD1 might be the D (6 bases). In germline, CDR1 is LNHNV, CDR2 YYDKDF (reference sequence). V was cut by 4 bases and J by 11 bases, with 9 bases left in between. This CDR3 contains 11 residues. DNA of the CDR3: TGTGCCACCAGCACCGGGACAAAGCAGTTCTTC. Protein: CATSTGTKQFF.

This clonotype was observed a single time. The V gene is TRBV27, the J gene TRBJ2-1, with 7 bases identical to TRBD1. Trimming took 7 bases from V and 4 from J; bases not matched to a gene: 13. The CDR3 extends over 16 amino acids. CDR1 and CDR2 (germline): MNHEY, SMNVEV (reference sequence). The CDR3 region is CASNPLLGQQYNEQFF. DNA of the CDR3: TGTGCCAGCAACCCACTCCTGGGACAGCAGTACAATGAGCAGTTCTTC.

This clonotype has a count of ten or more. This rearrangement joins TRBV12-3 or TRBV12-4 to TRBJ1-5; TRBD1 matches at 9 bases. J lost 2 bases, V lost 6 bases, and 5 bases had no gene match. There are 15 residues in the CDR3. Here the CDR3 DNA reads TGTGCCAGCAGCCTGACAGGGGGTCGCAATCAGCCCCAGCATTTT. Its translation is CASSLTGGRNQPQHF.

This chain uses TRBV7-9 with TRBJ2-3; maybe TRBD1 (5 bases). Trimming left V 4 bases short and J 9 bases short, with 23 bases between. Looked up from germline, CDR1 is SEHNR and CDR2 is FQNEAQ (reference sequence). The CDR3 has 16 amino acids. Here the CDR3 reads CASSSLGRGEIGTQYF. The DNA for the CDR3 is TGTGCCAGCAGCTCCCTTGGAAGGGGTGAGATCGGAACGCAGTATTTT.

This clonotype was recorded at least ten times. V usage is TRBV5-1 and J usage is TRBJ2-7, with D perhaps TRBD2 (7 bases). Looked up from germline, CDR1 is SGHRS and CDR2 is YFSETQ. The CDR3 sequence is 15 residues long. V lost 1 base and J lost 3, with 14 bases in between. CDR3 bases: TGCGCCAGCAGCTTGATCGGGGGGCCCCTCTACGAGCAGTACTTC. It translates to CASSLIGGPLYEQYF.

This clonotype appeared a few times. The chain uses TRBV12-3 or TRBV12-4 and TRBJ1-2; 8 bases line up with TRBD1. The J segment lost 2 bases and the V segment lost 3 bases, leaving 5 bases of the junction unmatched. The CDR3 totals 15 residues. CDR3 bases: TGTGCCAGCAGTTTCCCACGGACAGGGAACTATGGCTACACCTTC. Translating gives CASSFPRTGNYGYTF.

V is TRBV5-1 and J is TRBJ2-4; D perhaps matches TRBD2 (6 bases). The germline V and J ends were trimmed by 3 bases and 2 bases, with 24 bases remaining between them. Germline CDR1 and CDR2: SGHRS and YFSETQ. The CDR3 length is 19 residues. CDR3: CASSSRTAAAAGTKNIQYF. In nucleotides, the CDR3 is TGCGCCAGCAGCTCGAGGACGGCGGCCGCTGCGGGGACCAAAAACATTCAGTACTTC.

About this clonotype: A much larger clone is a single base away; this may be a read error. The gene calls are TRBV5-1 and TRBJ2-7; perhaps TRBD2 as D (5 bases). Germline loops: CDR1 SGHRS, CDR2 YFSETQ. The CDR3 extends over 15 amino acids. The CDR3 DNA is TGCGCCAGCAGCTTGTTGAGGGAGAGCACCTACGTGCAGTACTTC. Residues: CASSLLRESTYVQYF.

This clonotype was counted only a few times. The chain carries TRBV7-2 and TRBJ2-7; possibly TRBD1 for D (6 bases). Germline V lookup: CDR1 SGHTA, CDR2 FQGNSA. V was shortened by 2 bases and J by 4 bases, with 15 bases between the two germline ends. The CDR3 is made up of 15 amino acids. DNA of the CDR3: TGTGCCAGCAGCTTATCGCAGGGGCTTCCGTACGAGCAGTACTTC. Its translation is CASSLSQGLPYEQYF.

The chain employs TRBV13 and TRBJ2-1; 13 bases agree with TRBD2. Germline assignment: CDR1 PRHDT and CDR2 FYEKMQ (reference sequence). This CDR3 contains 16 residues. Trimming removed 3 bases from V and 4 bases from J; junction bases left unmatched: 3. CDR3 nucleotides: TGTGCCAGCAGCTTGGCGGGACTAGCGGGGTACAATGAGCAGTTCTTC. It specifies CASSLAGLAGYNEQFF.

This clonotype was seen only a few times. This CDR3 is CASSPTGTRGYTF. CDR3 nucleotide sequence: TGTGCCAGCAGCCCCACAGGGACACGAGGCTACACCTTC. The chain has TRBV5-6 and TRBJ1-2, with D possibly TRBD1 on 6 matching bases. V lost 4 bases and J lost 8, with 15 bases in between. CDR1 and CDR2 from the germline V gene are SGHDT and YYEEEE. CDR3 length: 13 amino acids.

Here the CDR3 reads CASSPAAGGSHEQYF. As DNA, the CDR3 is TGTGCCAGCTCACCGGCAGCGGGAGGGTCCCACGAGCAGTACTTC. This chain joins TRBV18 and TRBJ2-7; 10 positions agree with TRBD2. The CDR3 length is 15 residues. Germline V lookup: CDR1 KGHSH, CDR2 LQKENI. Unmatched junction bases numbered 7, after V lost 3 bases and J lost 5 bases.

This clonotype was recorded a few times. V usage is TRBV4-3 and J usage is TRBJ2-3, with a possible D match to TRBD2 (6 bases). The CDR3 is made up of 16 amino acids. Germline-derived CDR1 and CDR2 are LGHNA and YSLEER. Trimming pared 0 bases from V and 0 bases from J, leaving 10 bases between. The CDR3 sequence is CASSQDSSASTDTQYF. CDR3 sequence (DNA): TGCGCCAGCAGCCAAGATTCTAGCGCCAGCACAGATACGCAGTATTTT.